The 27 T cell receptor beta chains presented below share a single source sample, sequenced in a study of T cell responses to AZD1222 COVID-19 vaccine (dated by TCRdb to about 2021). Library construction relied on the immunoSEQ multiplex PCR assay. Sourced from immuneACCESS, this table was stored by TCRdb with only in-frame sequences that have V and J called. A share of the clones is absent; for the studies checked, an unresolved V gene accounts for under half, and the remainder has no known explanation. The sample profile shows 98,000 or so clones; roughly 86% of them were found once. 3.3% of the sample is taken by the ten largest. The sample's time point label, decoded: about 28 days (+/-7) after the second vaccine dose. In the paper's terms, the treatment or condition label means: meningococcal conjugate vaccine given as trial control. The sample in question was peripheral blood, obtained 28 days after the second dose of the MenACWY control vaccine. All receptors derive from an adult who received the MenACWY meningococcal vaccine as a control.

The chain recombines TRBV2 with TRBJ2-2; 10 nucleotides align to TRBD2. Germline-derived CDR1 and CDR2 are SNHLY and FYNNEI. CDR3 length: 19 amino acids. Trimming removed 6 bases from V and 2 bases from J; junction bases left unmatched: 15. The CDR3 DNA reads TGTGCCAGCAGCTCCTCGCATCTGGGACTAGCGTACAACACCGGGGAGCTGTTTTTT. Its translation: CASSSSHLGLAYNTGELFF. The complete variable domain, with remaining parts taken from reference TRBV2 and TRBJ2-2, reads EPEVTQTPSHQVTQMGQEVILRCVPISNHLYFYWYRQILGQKVEFLVSFYNNEISEKSEIFDDQFSVERPDGSNFTLKIRSTKLEDSAMYFCASSSSHLGLAYNTGELFFGEGSRLTVL.

This clone appeared once. The chain links TRBV25-1 to TRBJ2-2; 7 nucleotides align to TRBD2. After removal of 5 bases from V and 1 base from J, the junction contained 4 bases not matched to a gene. The CDR3 spans 15 residues. Germline V gene sequence: CDR1 MGHDK, CDR2 SYGVNS. CDR3 in DNA: TGTGCCAGCAGTAGGCGGGGGATGAACACCGGGGAGCTGTTTTTT. This encodes CASSRRGMNTGELFF.

The chain links TRBV28 to TRBJ2-5; 8 bases align to TRBD2. Trimming cost V 9 bases and J 5 bases; bases outside gene matches: 11. The CDR3 totals 14 residues. The V gene's germline CDR1 is MDHEN and CDR2 SYDVKM. CDR3 DNA sequence: TGTGCCAGTTCGGGCGGCGGCGGGGGGGAGACCCAGTACTTC. This codes for CASSGGGGGETQYF.

The chain joins TRBV20-1 to TRBJ2-3; D is ambiguous. V dropped 3 bases and J dropped 2 bases, with 15 bases sitting between them. CDR3 length equals 15 residues. In germline, CDR1 is DFQATT, CDR2 SNEGSKA (reference sequence). The DNA of the CDR3 is TGCAGTGCTAGTCACTCCGTCTTAGCCACAGATACGCAGTATTTT. Translation gives CSASHSVLATDTQYF.

This clone was found once. This chain connects TRBV28 to TRBJ1-5; D not certain. Germline-derived CDR1 and CDR2 are MDHEN and SYDVKM. With 5 bases removed from V and 2 bases from J, the gap between germline ends came to 7 bases. There are 13 residues in the CDR3. CDR3: CASSLTGNQPQHF. Here the CDR3 DNA reads TGTGCCAGCAGTCTAACGGGCAATCAGCCCCAGCATTTT.

This clone appeared once. The J gene is TRBJ2-3, the V gene TRBV6-2 or TRBV6-3, with D possibly called TRBD1 or TRBD2 (5 bases each). Trimming removed 2 bases at V and 4 bases at J, with 16 bases between. The CDR3 is made up of 16 amino acids. The germline gives CDR1 MNHEY, CDR2 SVGEGT. DNA for the CDR3: TGTGCCAGCAGTTACGTGAGAGGGGTGGGTTCAGATACGCAGTATTTT. It translates to CASSYVRGVGSDTQYF.

This chain uses TRBV5-8 with TRBJ1-1, with unresolved D. The CDR3 is 14 residues long. V lost 4 bases to trimming and J lost 10 bases, with 20 bases between them. The germline V gene has CDR1 SGHTS and CDR2 YDEGEE. For the CDR3, the DNA is TGTGCCAGCAGCCCGGGTGGACCGGTCAAGCGAGCTTTCTTT. Its translation is CASSPGGPVKRAFF.

The chain combines TRBV29-1 with TRBJ2-7; TRBD2 matches at 8 bases. In germline, CDR1 is SQVTM, CDR2 ANQGSEA. The junction had 8 bases not matched to a gene; V was cut back by 3 bases and J by 4 bases. CDR3 length: 14 amino acids. CDR3 DNA: TGCAGCGTTGAGTTTCAACGGGGGGGGTACGAGCAGTACTTC. Its protein is CSVEFQRGGYEQYF.

The chain is built from TRBV3-1 (or the pseudogene TRBV3-2) and TRBJ1-5; TRBD1 might be the D (6 bases). With 2 bases removed from V and 4 bases from J, the gap between germline ends came to 18 bases. Germline V gene lookup returns CDR1 LGHDT and CDR2 YNNKEL (reference sequence). The CDR3 has 17 amino acids. CDR3 in DNA: TGTGCCAGCAGCCAATCGGGAACAGGGTTTTTGAATCAGCCCCAGCATTTT. The encoded protein is CASSQSGTGFLNQPQHF.

The chain has TRBV27 and TRBJ2-1; D not certain. CDR1 is MNHEY, CDR2 SMNVEV, per germline (reference sequence). Trimming cost V 2 bases and J 5 bases, with 7 bases left between them. The length of the CDR3 is 13 residues. In DNA form, the CDR3 reads TGTGCCAGCAGTTTACCACCCCACAATGAGCAGTTCTTC. Its translation is CASSLPPHNEQFF.

The V call is TRBV28, the J call TRBJ1-2; a weak D match, TRBD1 (5 bases). CDR3 size: 15 residues. V lost 5 bases and J lost 4, with 17 bases in between. CDR1 is MDHEN and CDR2 is SYDVKM in the germline V gene. The CDR3 spells CASSQTVVGGYGYTF. The CDR3 bases are TGTGCCAGCAGTCAAACTGTGGTGGGGGGCTATGGCTACACCTTC.

The rearrangement uses TRBV11-3 and TRBJ2-5, with TRBD1 matching over 9 bases. This CDR3 has 19 amino acids. With 5 bases clipped from V and 1 base from J, the junction kept 17 bases outside the gene matches. Germline CDR1 reads SGHNT; CDR2 reads YENEEA. The CDR3 loop reads CASSKGDRDGLIPQETQYF. The CDR3 DNA reads as TGTGCCAGCAGCAAAGGGGACAGGGACGGACTAATTCCCCAAGAGACCCAGTACTTC.

This chain links TRBV7-8 with TRBJ2-5; D might be TRBD1 or TRBD2, each matching 5 bases. The CDR3 is made up of 16 amino acids. In germline, CDR1 is SGHVS, CDR2 FQNEAQ. Trimming shortened V by 5 bases and J by 5 bases, and 21 bases separated the two germline ends. CDR3 in DNA: TGTGCCAGCAGCCCCACCGTTTCCGGTTGGGGGGAGACCCAGTACTTC. This gives the protein CASSPTVSGWGETQYF.

Here the CDR3 DNA reads TGCGCCAGCAGCTCCCTCAATGAGCAGTTCTTC. It is translated as CASSSLNEQFF. The J gene is TRBJ2-1, the V gene TRBV5-1; the D is unclear. Trimming stripped 3 bases from V and 6 bases from J, with 4 bases between. This CDR3 region has 11 residues. Germline CDR1 reads SGHRS; CDR2 reads YFSETQ.

The chain links TRBV18 to TRBJ1-1; tentative D call: TRBD1 (5 bases). Trimming pared 1 base from V and 0 bases from J, leaving 12 bases between. CDR3 length: 16 residues. Per germline, CDR1 KGHSH and CDR2 LQKENI. The CDR3 nucleotides are TGTGCCAGCTCACCACAAACAGGCCGCATGAACACTGAAGCTTTCTTT. Translated: CASSPQTGRMNTEAFF. Using reference TRBV18 and TRBJ1-1 for the parts outside the CDR3, the full variable domain is NAGVMQNPRHLVRRRGQEARLRCSPMKGHSHVYWYRQLPEEGLKFMVYLQKENIIDESGMPKERFSAEFPKEGPSILRIQQVVRGDSAAYFCASSPQTGRMNTEAFFGQGTRLTVV.

The chain recombines TRBV3-1 (or the pseudogene TRBV3-2) with TRBJ2-5; D may be TRBD2 (6 bases). CDR3 length: 16 residues. In germline, CDR1 is LGHDT, CDR2 YNNKEL (reference sequence). V was trimmed by 4 bases and J by 1 base, leaving 16 bases between them. CDR3 nucleotides: TGTGCCAGCAGCCCACTGCGGGGATCTTCCCAAGAGACCCAGTACTTC. Residues: CASSPLRGSSQETQYF.

The rearrangement joins TRBV7-2 to TRBJ2-7, with 10 bases lining up with TRBD2. CDR1 and CDR2 from the germline V gene are SGHTA and FQGNSA. CDR3 length: 16 residues. V lost 1 base, J lost 4 bases, and 7 bases stayed unmatched. The DNA of the CDR3 is TGTGCCAGCAGCTTAGTGTTAGCGGGGGGAAAATACGAGCAGTACTTC. Translated, it gives CASSLVLAGGKYEQYF.

The rearrangement joins TRBV11-2 to TRBJ2-3; D ambiguous. CDR3 size: 12 residues. V was cut by 5 bases and J by 4 bases, with 7 bases left in between. CDR1 and CDR2 (germline): SGHAT, FQNNGV. The CDR3 coding sequence is TGTGCCAGCAGCCCTGGTGCAGATACGCAGTATTTT. As protein: CASSPGADTQYF.

The genes are TRBV5-4 and TRBJ2-3, with D maybe TRBD2 (6 bases). Germline values: CDR1 SGHNT, CDR2 YYREEE (reference sequence). This CDR3 is 14 amino acids long. Trimming pared 4 bases from V and 5 bases from J, leaving 14 bases between. In DNA form, the CDR3 reads TGTGCCAGCAGCCGCGGCGGGGTTAGAGATACGCAGTATTTT. Amino acids: CASSRGGVRDTQYF.

J is TRBJ2-1 and V is TRBV5-1; a weak D match, TRBD1 (7 bases). The germline V gene encodes CDR1 SGHRS and CDR2 YFSETQ. This CDR3 spans 15 amino acids. The V and J ends lost 0 bases and 5 bases respectively, with 12 bases between them. As DNA, the CDR3 is TGCGCCAGCAGCTTGGCGGGAGACAGGGACAATGAGCAGTTCTTC. As protein: CASSLAGDRDNEQFF.

The V call is TRBV12-2, the J call TRBJ1-1; the table assigns TRBD1, which was not confirmed against the DNA. TRBV12-2 represents a pseudogene. This CDR3 is 18 amino acids long. The DNA of the CDR3 is TGTGCAAGTCGCTTAGAAGGGTCCCCAGGGGGGCGGGACACTGAAGCTTTCTTT. Translation: CASRLEGSPGGRDTEAFF.

The chain has TRBV7-2 and TRBJ1-2, with 7 bases aligning to TRBD1. The CDR3 is 15 residues long. The germline gives CDR1 SGHTA, CDR2 FQGNSA. J gave up 4 bases and V 0 bases, and 5 bases lay outside the gene matches. CDR3 region: CASSLAGTDLYGYTF. CDR3 bases: TGTGCCAGCAGCTTAGCAGGGACAGACCTCTATGGCTACACCTTC. Filled out from reference TRBV7-2 and TRBJ1-2, the complete variable domain reads GAGVSQSPSNKVTEKGKDVELRCDPISGHTALYWYRQSLGQGLEFLIYFQGNSAPDKSGLPSDRFSAERTGGSVSTLTIQRTQQEDSAVYLCASSLAGTDLYGYTFGSGTRLTVV.

This rearrangement joins TRBV18 to TRBJ2-7; a weak D match, TRBD1 (5 bases). The CDR3 is made up of 14 amino acids. V lost 2 bases and J lost 3, with 11 bases in between. CDR1 KGHSH and CDR2 LQKENI come from the germline V gene. The chain's CDR3 is CASSPYRLIYEQYF. The DNA for the CDR3 is TGTGCCAGCTCACCATACAGGTTAATCTACGAGCAGTACTTC.

CDR3 coding DNA: TGTGCCAGCAGCCCAGAGCAGGAGACCCAGTACTTC. Protein product: CASSPEQETQYF. The chain recombines TRBV3-1 (or the pseudogene TRBV3-2) with TRBJ2-5; D remains ambiguous. The CDR3 spans 12 residues. V dropped 4 bases and J dropped 5 bases, with 8 bases sitting between them. The germline V gene has CDR1 LGHDT and CDR2 YNNKEL (reference sequence).

This sequence joins TRBV5-6 and TRBJ1-2; D ambiguous. The ends were cut back, 0 bases at V and 5 bases at J, with 11 bases in the middle. Germline values: CDR1 SGHDT, CDR2 YYEEEE. This CDR3 has 14 residues. CDR3 in amino acids: CASSLESGEYGYTF. In DNA, the CDR3 is TGTGCCAGCAGCTTGGAGTCCGGGGAATATGGCTACACCTTC.

V gene TRBV7-2 combines with J gene TRBJ1-2; D is uncertain. V lost 1 base to trimming and J lost 0 bases, with 6 bases between them. Germline V lookup: CDR1 SGHTA, CDR2 FQGNSA. CDR3 length: 14 amino acids. CDR3 sequence: CASSLGSANYGYTF. CDR3 coding DNA: TGTGCCAGCAGCTTAGGGTCAGCTAACTATGGCTACACCTTC. The variable domain in full, completed from reference TRBV7-2 and TRBJ1-2, reads GAGVSQSPSNKVTEKGKDVELRCDPISGHTALYWYRQSLGQGLEFLIYFQGNSAPDKSGLPSDRFSAERTGGSVSTLTIQRTQQEDSAVYLCASSLGSANYGYTFGSGTRLTVV.

The chain recombines TRBV2 with TRBJ1-1, with D unclear. CDR3 length equals 14 residues. V lost 5 bases and J 5 bases, leaving 15 bases between the germline ends. Germline V CDR1 and CDR2: SNHLY, FYNNEI. CDR3: CASSPDLRRTEAFF. The CDR3 DNA reads as TGTGCCAGCAGTCCGGACCTCCGTAGGACTGAAGCTTTCTTT.